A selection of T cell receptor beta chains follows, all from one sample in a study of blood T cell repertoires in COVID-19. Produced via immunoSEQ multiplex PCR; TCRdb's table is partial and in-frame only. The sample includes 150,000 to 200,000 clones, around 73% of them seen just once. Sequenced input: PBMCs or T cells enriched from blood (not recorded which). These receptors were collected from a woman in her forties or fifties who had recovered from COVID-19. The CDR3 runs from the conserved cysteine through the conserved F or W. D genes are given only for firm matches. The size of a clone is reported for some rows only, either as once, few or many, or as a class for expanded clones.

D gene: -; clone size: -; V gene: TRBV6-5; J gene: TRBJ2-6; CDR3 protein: CASSTTGANVLTF; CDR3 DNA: TGTGCCAGCAGTACGACAGGGGCCAACGTCCTGACTTTC
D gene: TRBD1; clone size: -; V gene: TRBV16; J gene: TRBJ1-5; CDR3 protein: CASSQLQGGPQHF; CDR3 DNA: TGTGCCAGCAGCCAGCTCCAGGGGGGGCCCCAGCATTTT
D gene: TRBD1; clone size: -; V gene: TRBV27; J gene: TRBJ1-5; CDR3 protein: CASRRQGRNQPQHF; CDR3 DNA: TGTGCCAGCAGACGACAGGGGCGCAATCAGCCCCAGCATTTT
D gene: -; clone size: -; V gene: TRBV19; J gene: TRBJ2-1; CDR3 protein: CASSGWGVRSSYNEQFF; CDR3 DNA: TGTGCCAGTAGTGGTTGGGGAGTCCGAAGCTCCTACAATGAGCAGTTCTTC
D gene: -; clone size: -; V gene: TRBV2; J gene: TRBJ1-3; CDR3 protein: CARGTPSGNTIYF; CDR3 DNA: TGTGCCCGGGGGACCCCCTCTGGAAACACCATATATTTT
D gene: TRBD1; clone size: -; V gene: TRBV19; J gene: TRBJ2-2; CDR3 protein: CASSTNPGQRAGELFF; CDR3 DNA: TGTGCCAGTAGCACAAATCCGGGACAGAGGGCCGGGGAGCTGTTTTTT
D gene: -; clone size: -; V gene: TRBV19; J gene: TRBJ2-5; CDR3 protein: CASSIGQAPDETQYF; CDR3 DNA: TGTGCCAGTAGTATAGGGCAGGCTCCTGATGAGACCCAGTACTTC
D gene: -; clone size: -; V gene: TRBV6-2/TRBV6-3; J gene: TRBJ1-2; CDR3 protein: CASSYHSPIGSSRGLNYGYTF; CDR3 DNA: TGTGCCAGCAGTTACCATTCCCCCATCGGGTCGTCGCGAGGATTAAACTATGGCTACACCTTC
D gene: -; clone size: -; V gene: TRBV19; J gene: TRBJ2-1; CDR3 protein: CASSMDGESYNEQFF; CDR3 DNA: TGTGCCAGTAGTATGGACGGGGAGTCCTACAATGAGCAGTTCTTC
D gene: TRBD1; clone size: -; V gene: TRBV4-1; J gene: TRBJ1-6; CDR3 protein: CASSRGQGPDSPLHF; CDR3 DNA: TGCGCCAGCAGCCGGGGACAGGGACCGGATTCACCCCTCCACTTT
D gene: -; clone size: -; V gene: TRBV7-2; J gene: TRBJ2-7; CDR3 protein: CASSLVMGPRGYEQYF; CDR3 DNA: TGTGCCAGCAGCTTAGTGATGGGGCCAAGGGGATACGAGCAGTACTTC
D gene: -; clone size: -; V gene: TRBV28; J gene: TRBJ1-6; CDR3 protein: CASEDSNSPLHF; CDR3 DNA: TGTGCCAGCGAGGACAGCAATTCACCCCTCCACTTT
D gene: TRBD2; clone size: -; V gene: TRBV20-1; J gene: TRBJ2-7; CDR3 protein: CRASLAGEGYEQYF; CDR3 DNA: TGCAGGGCAAGTTTAGCGGGAGAAGGCTACGAGCAGTACTTC
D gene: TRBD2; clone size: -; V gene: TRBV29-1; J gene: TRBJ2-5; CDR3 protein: CSVGSGPLGETQYF; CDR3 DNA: TGCAGCGTTGGTAGCGGGCCCTTAGGGGAGACCCAGTACTTC
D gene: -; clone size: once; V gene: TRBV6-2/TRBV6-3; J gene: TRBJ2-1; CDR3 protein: CASSPYPSGIQFF; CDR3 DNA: TGTGCCAGCAGTCCCTACCCCTCAGGGATCCAGTTCTTC
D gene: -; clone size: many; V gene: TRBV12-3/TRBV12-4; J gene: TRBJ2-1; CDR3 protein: CASSLTGNEQFF; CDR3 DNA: TGTGCCAGCAGTTTAACCGGGAATGAGCAGTTCTTC
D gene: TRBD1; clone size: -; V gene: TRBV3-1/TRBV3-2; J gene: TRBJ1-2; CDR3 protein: CASSLGQGAGYGYTF; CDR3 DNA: TGTGCCAGCAGCCTGGGACAGGGGGCTGGCTATGGCTACACCTTC
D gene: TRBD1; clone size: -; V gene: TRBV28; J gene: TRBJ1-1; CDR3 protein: CSTSDRIEAFF; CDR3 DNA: TGTTCCACCTCGGACAGGATTGAAGCTTTCTTT
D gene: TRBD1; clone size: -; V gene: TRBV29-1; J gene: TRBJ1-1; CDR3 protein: CSVLTGGTEAFF; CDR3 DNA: TGCAGCGTCTTGACAGGGGGCACTGAAGCTTTCTTT
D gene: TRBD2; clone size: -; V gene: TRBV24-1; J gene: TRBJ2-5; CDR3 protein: CATSALSTSGKETQYF; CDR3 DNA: TGTGCCACCAGTGCTTTATCGACTAGCGGAAAAGAGACCCAGTACTTC
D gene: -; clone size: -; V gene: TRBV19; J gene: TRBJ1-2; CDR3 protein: CASSFPRDYGYTF; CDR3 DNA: TGTGCCAGTAGTTTCCCACGGGACTATGGCTACACCTTC
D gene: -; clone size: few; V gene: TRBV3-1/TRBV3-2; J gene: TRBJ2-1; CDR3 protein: CASSQVESGWGNRREQFF; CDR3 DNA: TGTGCCAGCAGCCAAGTGGAAAGCGGGTGGGGAAACAGGCGTGAGCAGTTCTTC
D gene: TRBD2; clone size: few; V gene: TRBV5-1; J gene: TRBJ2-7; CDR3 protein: CASSSGTTNYEQYF; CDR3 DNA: TGCGCCAGCAGCTCCGGGACTACAAACTACGAGCAGTACTTC